The rows below give T cell receptor beta chains drawn from one sample of a study of CD8 T cells in Susac syndrome. TCRdb reprocessed the immunoSEQ multiplex PCR reads via MiXCR and lists one record per CDR3 protein. The sample consists of about 150,000 distinct CDR3 sequences, approximately 96% of them appearing once. Sequencing was done on a sample of CD8+ T cells from PBMCs. These receptors were taken from a human donor with multiple sclerosis. The CDR3 runs from the conserved cysteine through the conserved F or W. D genes are given only for firm matches.

J gene: TRBJ2-1; D gene: .; V gene: TRBV19; CDR3 protein: CASSTRGNPYNEQFF; CDR3 DNA: TGTGCCAGTAGTACCCGGGGGAACCCCTACAATGAGCAGTTCTTC
J gene: TRBJ2-5; D gene: TRBD1; V gene: TRBV12-3/TRBV12-4; CDR3 protein: CASSAGLTGVGETQYF; CDR3 DNA: TGTGCCAGCAGCGCCGGATTGACAGGGGTTGGGGAGACCCAGTACTTC
J gene: TRBJ1-1; D gene: TRBD1; V gene: TRBV20-1; CDR3 protein: CSAKQGGNTEAFF; CDR3 DNA: TGCAGTGCTAAGCAGGGGGGGAACACTGAAGCTTTCTTT
J gene: TRBJ2-3; D gene: .; V gene: TRBV6-2/TRBV6-3; CDR3 protein: CASSYRATNTDTQYF; CDR3 DNA: TGTGCCAGCAGTTATAGGGCTACCAACACAGATACGCAGTATTTT
J gene: TRBJ1-1; D gene: .; V gene: TRBV25-1; CDR3 protein: CASSERGNTEAFF; CDR3 DNA: TGTGCCAGCAGTGAACGAGGGAACACTGAAGCTTTCTTT
J gene: TRBJ2-1; D gene: TRBD1; V gene: TRBV27; CDR3 protein: CASSFDRGYNEQFF; CDR3 DNA: TGTGCCAGCAGTTTTGACAGGGGGTACAATGAGCAGTTCTTC
J gene: TRBJ2-7; D gene: .; V gene: TRBV20-1; CDR3 protein: CSARGPASMTYEQYF; CDR3 DNA: TGCAGTGCTAGGGGACCGGCATCTATGACCTACGAGCAGTACTTC
J gene: TRBJ2-2; D gene: .; V gene: TRBV9; CDR3 protein: CASSVLSGVSGELFF; CDR3 DNA: TGTGCCAGCAGCGTACTTTCGGGAGTCTCCGGGGAGCTGTTTTTT
J gene: TRBJ2-3; D gene: .; V gene: TRBV2; CDR3 protein: CASSDVPAGIFTDTQYF; CDR3 DNA: TGTGCCAGCAGTGACGTTCCCGCAGGGATATTCACAGATACGCAGTATTTT
J gene: TRBJ1-5; D gene: .; V gene: TRBV27; CDR3 protein: CASSSGGGSNQPQHF; CDR3 DNA: TGTGCCAGCAGTAGCGGAGGAGGGAGCAATCAGCCCCAGCATTTT
J gene: TRBJ2-1; D gene: TRBD1; V gene: TRBV27; CDR3 protein: CASSLFRGQGAGEQFF; CDR3 DNA: TGTGCCAGCAGTTTATTTAGGGGGCAGGGGGCGGGTGAGCAGTTCTTC
J gene: TRBJ1-1; D gene: .; V gene: TRBV27; CDR3 protein: CASSLGGGFEAFF; CDR3 DNA: TGTGCCAGCAGTTTGGGGGGGGGTTTCGAAGCTTTCTTT